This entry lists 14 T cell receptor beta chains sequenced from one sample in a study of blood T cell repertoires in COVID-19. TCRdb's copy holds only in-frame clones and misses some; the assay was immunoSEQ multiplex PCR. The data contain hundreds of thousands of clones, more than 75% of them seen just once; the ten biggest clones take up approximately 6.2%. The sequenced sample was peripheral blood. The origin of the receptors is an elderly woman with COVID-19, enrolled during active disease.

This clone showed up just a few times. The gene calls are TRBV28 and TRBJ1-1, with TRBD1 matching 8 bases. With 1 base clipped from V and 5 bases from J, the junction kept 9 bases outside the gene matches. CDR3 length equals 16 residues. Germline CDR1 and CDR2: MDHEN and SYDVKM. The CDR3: CASSLSHYRGGTEAFF. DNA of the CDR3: TGTGCCAGCAGTTTATCCCATTACAGGGGGGGTACTGAAGCTTTCTTT.

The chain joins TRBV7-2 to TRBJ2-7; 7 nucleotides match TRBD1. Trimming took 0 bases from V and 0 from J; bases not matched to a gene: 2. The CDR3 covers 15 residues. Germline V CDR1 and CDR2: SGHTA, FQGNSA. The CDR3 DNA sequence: TGTGCCAGCAGCTTAGCGACAGGGAGCTCCTACGAGCAGTACTTC. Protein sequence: CASSLATGSSYEQYF.

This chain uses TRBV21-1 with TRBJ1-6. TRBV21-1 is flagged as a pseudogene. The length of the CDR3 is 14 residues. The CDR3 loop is CASSPREGGSPLHF. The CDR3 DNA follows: TGTGCCAGCAGCCCCCGGGAGGGAGGTTCACCCCTCCACTTT.

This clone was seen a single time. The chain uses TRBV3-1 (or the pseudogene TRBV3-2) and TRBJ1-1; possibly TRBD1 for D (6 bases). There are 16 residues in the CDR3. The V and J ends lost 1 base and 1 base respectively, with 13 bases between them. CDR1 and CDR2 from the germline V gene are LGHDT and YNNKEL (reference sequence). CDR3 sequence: CASSQGGGQTNTEAFF. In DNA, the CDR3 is TGTGCCAGCAGCCAAGGGGGCGGACAGACGAACACTGAAGCTTTCTTT.

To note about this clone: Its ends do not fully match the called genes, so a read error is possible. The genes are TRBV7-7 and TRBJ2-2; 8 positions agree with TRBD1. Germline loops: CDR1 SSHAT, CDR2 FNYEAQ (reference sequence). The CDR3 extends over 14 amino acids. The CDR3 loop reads CASSLDRGPGELFF. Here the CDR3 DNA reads TGTGCTAGCAGCTTAGACAGGGGCCCCGGGGAGCTGTTTTTT.

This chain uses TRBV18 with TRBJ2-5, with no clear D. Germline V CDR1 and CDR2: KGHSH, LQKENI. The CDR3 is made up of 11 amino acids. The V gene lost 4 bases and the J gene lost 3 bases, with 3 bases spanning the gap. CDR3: CASSREETQYF. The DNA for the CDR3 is TGTGCCAGCTCACGAGAAGAGACCCAGTACTTC.

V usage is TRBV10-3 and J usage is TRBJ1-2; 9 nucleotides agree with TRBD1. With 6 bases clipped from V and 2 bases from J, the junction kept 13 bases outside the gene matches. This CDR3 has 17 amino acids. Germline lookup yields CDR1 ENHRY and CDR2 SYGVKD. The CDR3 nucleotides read TGTGCCATCAGCGACCCCGGACAGGGGCAACCGAACTATGGCTACACCTTC. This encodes CAISDPGQGQPNYGYTF.

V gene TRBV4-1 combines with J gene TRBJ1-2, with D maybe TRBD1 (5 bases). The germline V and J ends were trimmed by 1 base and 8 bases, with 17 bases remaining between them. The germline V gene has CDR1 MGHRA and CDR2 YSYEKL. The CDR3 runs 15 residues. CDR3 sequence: CASSQAAGTKRGYTF. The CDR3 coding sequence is TGCGCCAGCAGCCAAGCGGCAGGGACTAAGAGGGGCTACACCTTC.

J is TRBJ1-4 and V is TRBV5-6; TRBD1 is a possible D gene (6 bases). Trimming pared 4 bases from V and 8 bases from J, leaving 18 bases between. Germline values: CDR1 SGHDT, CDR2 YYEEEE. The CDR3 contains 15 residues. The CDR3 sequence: CASSLGGAGREKLFF. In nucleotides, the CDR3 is TGTGCCAGCAGCCTTGGGGGGGCAGGAAGAGAAAAACTGTTTTTT.

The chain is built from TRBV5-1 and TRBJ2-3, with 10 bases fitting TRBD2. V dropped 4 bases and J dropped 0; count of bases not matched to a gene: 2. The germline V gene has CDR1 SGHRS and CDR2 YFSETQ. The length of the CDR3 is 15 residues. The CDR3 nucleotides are TGCGCCAGCAGCGAACTAGCGGGGAGCACAGATACGCAGTATTTT. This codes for CASSELAGSTDTQYF.

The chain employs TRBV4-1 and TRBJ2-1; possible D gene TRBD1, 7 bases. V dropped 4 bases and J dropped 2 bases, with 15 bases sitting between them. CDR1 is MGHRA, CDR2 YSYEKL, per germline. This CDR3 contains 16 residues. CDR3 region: CASSPQGGATYNEQFF. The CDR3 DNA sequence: TGCGCCAGCAGCCCCCAGGGGGGCGCCACCTACAATGAGCAGTTCTTC.

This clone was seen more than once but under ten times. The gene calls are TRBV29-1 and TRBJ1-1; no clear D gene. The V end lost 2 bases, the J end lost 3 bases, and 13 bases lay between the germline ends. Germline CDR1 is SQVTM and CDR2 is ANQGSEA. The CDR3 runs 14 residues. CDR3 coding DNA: TGCAGCGTTGAATTTGGTCGGGGAGACACTGAAGCTTTCTTT. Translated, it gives CSVEFGRGDTEAFF.

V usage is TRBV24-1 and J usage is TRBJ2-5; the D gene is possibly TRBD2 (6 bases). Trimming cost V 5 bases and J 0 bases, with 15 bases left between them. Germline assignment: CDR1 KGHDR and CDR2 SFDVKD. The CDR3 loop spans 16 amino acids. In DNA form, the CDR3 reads TGTGCCACCAGTGTCGGGGGATTGGGGGACCAAGAGACCCAGTACTTC. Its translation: CATSVGGLGDQETQYF.

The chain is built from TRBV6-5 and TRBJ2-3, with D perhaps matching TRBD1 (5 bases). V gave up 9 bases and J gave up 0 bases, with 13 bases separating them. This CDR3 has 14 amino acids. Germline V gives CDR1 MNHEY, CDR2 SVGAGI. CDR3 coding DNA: TGTGCCAGACCAGGGTATTCTAGCACAGATACGCAGTATTTT. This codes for CARPGYSSTDTQYF.